One sample yielded the 2 T cell receptor beta chains listed below, sequenced in a study of T cells after yellow fever vaccination. TCRdb processed the 5' RACE reads anew with MiXCR; each CDR3 protein has one entry. Of approximately 90,000 distinct CDR3 sequences listed, about an eighth are singletons. The source was CD8+ T cells not binding an NS4B(214-222) dextramer, sorted from PBMCs, collected more than 20 days after the first yellow fever vaccination. The receptors were sampled from a man between 18 and 29 years old who received the YFV17D yellow fever vaccine.

Here the CDR3 DNA reads TGTGCCATCAGAGACCCGGGATTAGAAGAGACCCAGTACTTC. Protein sequence: CAIRDPGLEETQYF. V gene TRBV10-3 combines with J gene TRBJ2-5, with D perhaps TRBD2 (5 bases). Per germline, CDR1 ENHRY and CDR2 SYGVKD. The CDR3 totals 14 residues. V gave up 6 bases and J gave up 3 bases, with 14 bases separating them.

This clonotype was picked up a small number of times. The chain has TRBV19 and TRBJ1-6; TRBD1 matches at 7 bases. This CDR3 is built from 13 residues. Germline lookup yields CDR1 LNHDA and CDR2 SQIVND (reference sequence). The V segment lost 4 bases and the J segment 11 bases; nucleotides outside the gene matches: 5. CDR3 DNA: TGTGCCAGTAGTACAGCCCAGGGGGCACCCCTCCACTTT. Translating gives CASSTAQGAPLHF.